These 28 T cell receptor beta chains were all obtained from the same sample, sequenced in a study of cytomegalovirus exposure and HLA in healthy donors. Researchers ran the PCR with 60 Vbeta and 13 Jbeta primers. Assay used: immunoSEQ multiplex PCR; TCRdb lists only in-frame clones, some missing. The sample contains 100,000 to 150,000 clones, about 80% of which appear only once. Material: PBMCs. All receptors come from a young man in good health and CMV-seronegative.

The chain employs TRBV9 and TRBJ1-1; D unclear. The CDR3 has 14 residues. Trimming pared 0 bases from V and 1 base from J, leaving 7 bases between. Germline V gene data show CDR1 as SGDLS and CDR2 as YYNGEE. The CDR3 coding sequence is TGTGCCAGCAGCGTAGGGTACAAGAACACTGAAGCTTTCTTT. It is translated as CASSVGYKNTEAFF.

As DNA, the CDR3 is TGTGCCAGCAGCCAAGTGCGGGGAGTCACCAATGAGCAGTTCTTC. The encoded protein is CASSQVRGVTNEQFF. The chain is built from TRBV4-2 and TRBJ2-1, with a possible D match to TRBD2 (6 bases). The CDR3 extends over 15 amino acids. Trimming took 1 base from V and 6 from J, leaving 13 bases between them. Germline V gene sequence: CDR1 LGHNA, CDR2 YNFKEQ.

The chain links TRBV14 to TRBJ2-1; possibly TRBD2 for D (5 bases). The germline gives CDR1 SGHDN, CDR2 FVKESK. V dropped 4 bases and J dropped 6 bases, with 16 bases sitting between them. The CDR3 runs to 15 residues. For the CDR3, the DNA is TGTGCCAGCAGCCCTCCCCTAAGCGGTCGCAATGAGCAGTTCTTC. This gives the protein CASSPPLSGRNEQFF.

This chain links TRBV7-2 with TRBJ2-1, with TRBD1 as a possible D gene (5 bases). The CDR3 is 21 amino acids. Germline lookup yields CDR1 SGHTA and CDR2 FQGNSA. Trimming took 0 bases from V and 0 from J, leaving 24 bases between them. The CDR3 DNA sequence: TGTGCCAGCAGCTTAGCTCAGGTCGGTCCCCTGGGGCAAAACTCCTACAATGAGCAGTTCTTC. Its translation is CASSLAQVGPLGQNSYNEQFF.

CDR3 residues: CASSIPTGANYGYTF. The CDR3 region has the DNA TGTGCCAGTAGTATTCCGACAGGGGCTAACTATGGCTACACCTTC. The chain carries TRBV19 and TRBJ1-2, with TRBD1 identical over 8 bases. The CDR3 sequence is 15 residues long. Germline CDR1 and CDR2: LNHDA and SQIVND (reference sequence). Trimming took 3 bases from V and 0 from J; bases not matched to a gene: 3. Looking up the rest from reference TRBV19 and TRBJ1-2 gives the full variable domain: DGGITQSPKYLFRKEGQNVTLSCEQNLNHDAMYWYRQDPGQGLRLIYYSQIVNDFQKGDIAEGYSVSREKKESFPLTVTSAQKNPTAFYLCASSIPTGANYGYTFGSGTRLTVV.

The chain combines TRBV25-1 with TRBJ2-7, with 7 bases matching TRBD1. The junction had 7 bases not matched to a gene; V was cut back by 3 bases and J by 2 bases. The CDR3 has 15 residues. Germline CDR1 reads MGHDK; CDR2 reads SYGVNS. In DNA form, the CDR3 reads TGTGCCAGCAGTGAGGAGACAGGGAAGCCCTACGAGCAGTACTTC. It yields the protein CASSEETGKPYEQYF.

V gene TRBV19 combines with J gene TRBJ1-2; no clear D. CDR3 length equals 12 residues. The germline V gene has CDR1 LNHDA and CDR2 SQIVND (reference sequence). Deletions cut 6 bases from V and 4 bases from J, with 9 bases between. CDR3 region: CASSPSIYGYTF. The CDR3 DNA reads TGTGCCAGTAGCCCCTCTATCTATGGCTACACCTTC.

The chain recombines TRBV7-9 with TRBJ2-7; a possible D gene is TRBD1 (6 bases). V lost 6 bases and J 0 bases, leaving 12 bases between the germline ends. The CDR3 has 14 residues. The germline CDR1 and CDR2 sequences are SEHNR and FQNEAQ (reference sequence). CDR3 bases: TGTGCCAGCAGATCCCAGGGGAGCTCCTACGAGCAGTACTTC. It encodes CASRSQGSSYEQYF.

The rearrangement joins TRBV9 to TRBJ1-1; unclear D gene. CDR3 length: 15 residues. Trimming took off 4 bases at V and 2 bases at J, with 15 bases between the two ends. Germline V lookup: CDR1 SGDLS, CDR2 YYNGEE. CDR3 amino acids: CASSPGIQPNTEAFF. DNA of the CDR3: TGTGCCAGCAGCCCGGGTATTCAACCCAACACTGAAGCTTTCTTT. Drawing the rest from reference TRBV9 and TRBJ1-1, the complete variable domain is DSGVTQTPKHLITATGQRVTLRCSPRSGDLSVYWYQQSLDQGLQFLIQYYNGEERAKGNILERFSAQQFPDLHSELNLSSLELGDSALYFCASSPGIQPNTEAFFGQGTRLTVV.

CDR3: CASSAGGTGSDYEQYF. CDR3 nucleotides: TGTGCCAGCAGTGCTGGAGGGACAGGGAGTGACTACGAGCAGTACTTC. This rearrangement joins TRBV25-1 to TRBJ2-7, with 9 bases matching TRBD1. With 4 bases clipped from V and 3 bases from J, the junction kept 10 bases outside the gene matches. Germline loops: CDR1 MGHDK, CDR2 SYGVNS. This CDR3 comprises 16 residues.

V usage is TRBV5-1 and J usage is TRBJ2-1; 8 bases match TRBD2. The J segment lost 0 bases and the V segment lost 0 bases, leaving 11 bases of the junction unmatched. Germline CDR1 and CDR2: SGHRS and YFSETQ. This CDR3 region has 19 residues. The chain's CDR3 is CASSLDRAGAISSYNEQFF. For the CDR3, the DNA is TGCGCCAGCAGCTTGGATAGAGCGGGGGCTATAAGCTCCTACAATGAGCAGTTCTTC.

This clone was observed a few times. The chain combines TRBV19 with TRBJ1-5; no definite D call. Germline V CDR1 and CDR2: LNHDA, SQIVND (reference sequence). V dropped 6 bases and J dropped 0 bases, with 12 bases sitting between them. The CDR3 runs to 15 residues. The CDR3 sequence: CASRGQVTSNQPQHF. The CDR3 DNA reads as TGTGCCAGTAGAGGTCAGGTTACTAGCAATCAGCCCCAGCATTTT.

The chain combines TRBV19 with TRBJ2-7; a weak D match, TRBD1 (6 bases). CDR3 length equals 12 residues. Trimming took off 6 bases at V and 2 bases at J, with 8 bases between the two ends. Germline V gives CDR1 LNHDA, CDR2 SQIVND (reference sequence). CDR3 region: CASRGQTYEQYF. The CDR3 DNA reads as TGTGCCAGTAGAGGACAGACCTACGAGCAGTACTTC.

In its sample, this clone was seen once. The CDR3 here is CASSRPGQTSYEQYF. CDR3 bases: TGTGCCAGCAGCCGCCCGGGACAGACATCCTACGAGCAGTACTTC. The chain couples TRBV6-5 to TRBJ2-7; the match to TRBD1 covers 7 bases. V lost 6 bases, J lost 1 base, and 9 bases stayed unmatched. This CDR3 is 15 amino acids long. Germline CDR1 is MNHEY and CDR2 is SVGAGI.

The chain employs TRBV6-5 and TRBJ1-1, with 9 bases fitting TRBD1. Trimming took 5 bases from V and 1 from J; bases not matched to a gene: 2. Germline values: CDR1 MNHEY, CDR2 SVGAGI. The CDR3 is 14 residues long. The CDR3 loop reads CASSKTGGNTEAFF. CDR3 nucleotide sequence: TGTGCCAGCAGTAAGACAGGGGGGAACACTGAAGCTTTCTTT.

The chain is built from TRBV25-1 and TRBJ1-6; D is ambiguous. Germline CDR1 reads MGHDK; CDR2 reads SYGVNS. The length of the CDR3 is 17 residues. V lost 7 bases, J lost 9 bases, and 25 bases lay in between. CDR3 loop: CASTPSRGPPIGSPLHF. The CDR3 bases are TGTGCCAGCACCCCCTCCAGAGGTCCGCCCATAGGTTCACCCCTCCACTTT. The whole variable domain, filled in from reference TRBV25-1 and TRBJ1-6, reads EADIYQTPRYLVIGTGKKITLECSQTMGHDKMYWYQQDPGMELHLIHYSYGVNSTEKGDLSSESTVSRIRTEHFPLTLESARPSHTSQYLCASTPSRGPPIGSPLHFGNGTRLTVT.

With regard to this clone: This sample includes further DNA sequences coding for the same CDR3. The gene calls are TRBV9 and TRBJ2-5, with TRBD2 identical over 14 bases. There are 16 residues in the CDR3. The germline CDR1 and CDR2 sequences are SGDLS and YYNGEE. After removal of 3 bases from V and 4 bases from J, the junction contained 5 bases not matched to a gene. CDR3 protein: CASSEGLAGERETQYF. In nucleotides, the CDR3 is TGTGCCAGCAGCGAGGGACTAGCGGGGGAACGAGAGACCCAGTACTTC.

J is TRBJ2-2 and V is TRBV15; D unresolved. Per the germline V gene, CDR1 is LNHNV and CDR2 is YYDKDF (reference sequence). The CDR3 covers 17 residues. Trimming pared 0 bases from V and 0 bases from J, leaving 11 bases between. The DNA of the CDR3 is TGTGCCACCAGCAGAGATTATATAGCTCCGAACACCGGGGAGCTGTTTTTT. It yields the protein CATSRDYIAPNTGELFF.

CDR3 nucleotide sequence: TGTGCCAGCAGTCAGGACAGGGGAAGACAGCCCCAGCATTTT. Protein sequence: CASSQDRGRQPQHF. The V gene is TRBV6-5, the J gene TRBJ1-5; 9 bases match TRBD1. Germline trimming cut 5 bases from V and 7 bases from J; bases unmatched to any gene: 6. The CDR3 sequence is 14 residues long. In germline, CDR1 is MNHEY, CDR2 SVGAGI.

This clone was counted a few times. The chain uses TRBV6-1 and TRBJ1-1, with a possible D match to TRBD1 (5 bases). CDR3 length equals 13 residues. Germline CDR1 reads MNHNS; CDR2 reads SASEGT. With 8 bases removed from V and 1 base from J, the gap between germline ends came to 11 bases. CDR3 coding DNA: TGTGCCAGCGCAACAGGAAAGAACACTGAAGCTTTCTTT. This gives the protein CASATGKNTEAFF.

This clone was counted a few times. This chain uses TRBV11-2 with TRBJ2-5; the D is unclear. CDR1 SGHAT and CDR2 FQNNGV come from the germline V gene. V lost 5 bases and J 1 base, leaving 2 bases between the germline ends. CDR3 length equals 11 residues. CDR3: CASSLQETQYF. Written as DNA, the CDR3 is TGTGCCAGCAGCCTCCAAGAGACCCAGTACTTC.

The J gene is TRBJ2-3, the V gene TRBV5-1; D is uncertain. CDR1 is SGHRS and CDR2 is YFSETQ in the germline V gene. CDR3 size: 13 residues. Trimming pared 1 base from V and 1 base from J, leaving 4 bases between. For the CDR3, the DNA is TGCGCCAGCAGCTTGTCAGGCACAGATACGCAGTATTTT. As protein: CASSLSGTDTQYF.

V and J are TRBV7-2 and TRBJ1-1; 7 positions agree with TRBD1. CDR1 SGHTA and CDR2 FQGNSA come from the germline V gene. With V trimmed by 5 bases and J by 0 bases, 3 bases remained unmatched. This CDR3 spans 14 amino acids. The CDR3 region is CASSKGQLNTEAFF. The CDR3 DNA reads TGTGCCAGCAGCAAGGGACAGCTGAACACTGAAGCTTTCTTT.

The chain links TRBV19 to TRBJ1-6; D remains ambiguous. V lost 4 bases and J 7 bases, leaving 14 bases between the germline ends. This CDR3 has 15 amino acids. Germline lookup yields CDR1 LNHDA and CDR2 SQIVND (reference sequence). The CDR3 DNA follows: TGTGCCAGTAGTACCTCCGGGGTGGTCAATTCACCCCTCCACTTT. Translation gives CASSTSGVVNSPLHF.

This chain links TRBV10-3 with TRBJ2-3, with 15 bases fitting TRBD2. The CDR3 extends over 16 amino acids. The J segment lost 6 bases and the V segment lost 3 bases, leaving 4 bases of the junction unmatched. Germline V gives CDR1 ENHRY, CDR2 SYGVKD. The CDR3 bases are TGTGCCATCAGTGATAGGGGGACTAGCGGGGGGGATACGCAGTATTTT. Its protein product is CAISDRGTSGGDTQYF.

As for this clone: Other DNA variants within this sample encode the same CDR3. This sequence joins TRBV5-4 and TRBJ1-1; TRBD1 might be the D (6 bases). The germline gives CDR1 SGHNT, CDR2 YYREEE (reference sequence). The CDR3 spans 14 residues. Between the trimmed V and J ends, which lost 1 base and 1 base, there was a span of 8 bases. The CDR3 coding sequence is TGTGCCAGCAGCTTGAGAGGGGGGAACACTGAAGCTTTCTTT. The encoded protein is CASSLRGGNTEAFF.

The chain has TRBV9 and TRBJ1-2; TRBD1 is a possible D gene (5 bases). Per germline, CDR1 SGDLS and CDR2 YYNGEE. V shed 0 bases and J shed 4 bases, with 16 bases lying between them. CDR3 length: 16 amino acids. CDR3 coding DNA: TGTGCCAGCAGCGTAGCGGACGCCTGGGACTCCTATGGCTACACCTTC. Translation gives CASSVADAWDSYGYTF.

The V and J genes are TRBV27 and TRBJ2-5, with 8 bases that match TRBD2. Germline trimming cut 5 bases from V and 4 bases from J; bases unmatched to any gene: 6. The CDR3 is made up of 14 amino acids. The V gene's germline CDR1 is MNHEY and CDR2 SMNVEV (reference sequence). CDR3 in amino acids: CASSGGTRRETQYF. The CDR3 DNA reads as TGTGCCAGCAGTGGGGGGACTAGACGAGAGACCCAGTACTTC.